A selection of T cell receptor beta chains follows, all from one sample in a study of cytomegalovirus exposure and HLA in healthy donors. TCRdb's copy holds only in-frame clones and misses some; the assay was immunoSEQ multiplex PCR. The table lists some 28,000 clones, roughly 66% of them singletons, with around two fifths in the top ten. Sequenced material: PBMCs. Every receptor here comes from a male donor in good health and CMV-seropositive. The CDR3 runs from the conserved cysteine through the conserved F or W. A D gene is named only where the DNA matches it firmly. Clone size appears in some rows only: once, few, many, or a class for an expanded clone.

>.|TRBJ1-1|.|TRBV27
TGTGCCAGTACAAAGGGGCTTAATACTGAAGCTTTCTTT
CASTKGLNTEAFF
>TRBD1|TRBJ1-5|.|TRBV5-6
TGTGCCAGCAGCTTGACGGGACAGGGGTACAATCAGCCCCAGCATTTT
CASSLTGQGYNQPQHF
>.|TRBJ1-2|few|TRBV19
TGTGCCAGTACCAAGGGGGTCGTGGGCTACACCTTC
CASTKGVVGYTF
>TRBD2|TRBJ2-5|few|TRBV4-1
TGCGCCAGCAGCCTGGGACTAGCGGGGGGTCAAGAGACCCAGTACTTC
CASSLGLAGGQETQYF
>.|TRBJ1-1|.|TRBV28
TGTGCCAGCAGTTTACAGGAGGTTAGTGAAGCTTTCTTT
CASSLQEVSEAFF
>.|TRBJ1-1|few|TRBV14
TGTGCCAGCAGGCCGCAACAGGGATGGGGTGAAGCTTTCTTT
CASRPQQGWGEAFF
>.|TRBJ1-1|once|TRBV23-1
TGCGCCAGCCTCTTCGAACGTAGGAACACTGAAGCTTTCTTT
CASLFERRNTEAFF
>.|TRBJ2-1|.|TRBV4-1
TGCGCCAGCAGCCAAGTGGGAGTTGAGCAGTTCTTC
CASSQVGVEQFF
>TRBD1|TRBJ1-5|.|TRBV19
TGTGCCAGTAGTCTGGCTACAGGGGTTGGCAATCAGCCCCAGCATTTT
CASSLATGVGNQPQHF
>TRBD2|TRBJ2-1|.|TRBV10-3
TGTGCCATCAGCGAACAGGGGCTAGCGGGGAGGAATGAGCAGTTCTTC
CAISEQGLAGRNEQFF
>.|TRBJ1-1|.|TRBV2
TGTGCCAGCAGTGGCCGGTTAATAAACACTGAAGCTTTCTTT
CASSGRLINTEAFF
>.|TRBJ2-3|few|TRBV4-1
TGCGCCAGCAGCCAAGATTGGGGGCAGGTCAGACATACGCAGTATTTT
CASSQDWGQVRHTQYF
>TRBD2|TRBJ2-1|.|TRBV5-5
TGTGCCAGCAGCTTACCGGGACTAGCGGGGCCCTACAATGAGCAGTTCTTC
CASSLPGLAGPYNEQFF
>.|TRBJ2-7|once|TRBV6-1
TGTGCCAGCAGTGTCCTTTACGAGCAGTACTTC
CASSVLYEQYF
>.|TRBJ2-1|.|TRBV6-4
TGTGCCAGCAGTGACTTGGCGGGCTCCTACAATGAGCAGTTCTTC
CASSDLAGSYNEQFF
>TRBD2|TRBJ2-3|.|TRBV28
TGTGCCAGCCTAAGCGGGACGGCTTACACAGATACGCAGTATTTT
CASLSGTAYTDTQYF
>TRBD1|TRBJ1-1|.|TRBV29-1
TGCAGCGGGGGACAGGGGATAGTTAACACTGAAGCTTTCTTT
CSGGQGIVNTEAFF
>.|TRBJ2-7|once|TRBV30
TGTGCCTGGAGTGGGAGCTACGAGCAGTACTTC
CAWSGSYEQYF
>TRBD1|TRBJ1-4|many|TRBV6-1
TGTGCCAGCAGTGAAAGAACAGGGGGCGCTGAAAAACTGTTTTTT
CASSERTGGAEKLFF
>TRBD1|TRBJ2-7|.|TRBV5-1
TGCGCCAGCAGCTTGAGGGGACAGCCTGCCTACGAGCAGTACTTC
CASSLRGQPAYEQYF
>.|TRBJ2-7|.|TRBV28
TGTGCCAGCATACCCACTACCCGGGACAAACCCTCATACGAGCAGTACTTC
CASIPTTRDKPSYEQYF
>TRBD1|TRBJ2-7|.|TRBV13
TGTGCCAGCAGTACCAGGGACAGGGCGGGGTACGAGCAGTACTTC
CASSTRDRAGYEQYF
>TRBD1|TRBJ1-1|.|TRBV7-9
TGTGCCAGCAGCCGACAGGGTGTCACTGAAGCTTTCTTT
CASSRQGVTEAFF
>.|TRBJ1-4|.|TRBV21-1
TGTGCCAGCAGCACGAGACAGGGAATTGGTGAAAAACTGTTTTTT
CASSTRQGIGEKLFF
>TRBD2|TRBJ2-7|.|TRBV6-1
TGTGCCAGCAGTGAGGCTAGCGGTCCCTACGAGCAGTACTTC
CASSEASGPYEQYF
>TRBD1|TRBJ1-6|few|TRBV5-1
TGCGCCAGCAGACCTGGACAGGAATCACCCCTCCACTTT
CASRPGQESPLHF
>.|TRBJ2-1|.|TRBV9
TGTGCCAGCAGCGTAGTGGCCGGGGGCTCCTACAATGAGCAGTTCTTC
CASSVVAGGSYNEQFF
>TRBD2|TRBJ2-3|.|TRBV29-1
TGCAGCGTTCTTCGTAGCGGGGGAGCTAGCACAGATACGCAGTATTTT
CSVLRSGGASTDTQYF
>.|TRBJ2-3|.|TRBV2
TGTGCCAGCAGTCGCGGCGATACGCAGTATTTT
CASSRGDTQYF
>.|TRBJ2-3|.|TRBV14
TGTGCCAGCAGCCCCTTAGCGACCACAGATACGCAGTATTTT
CASSPLATTDTQYF
>TRBD1|TRBJ2-7|.|TRBV5-1
TGCGCCAGCAGCTCTTCCGGGACAGGGGCCTACGAGCAGTACTTC
CASSSSGTGAYEQYF
>TRBD2|TRBJ2-5|.|TRBV5-1
TGCGCCAGCAGCTTGGGAGCGGGAGGGGTAGAAGAGACCCAGTACTTC
CASSLGAGGVEETQYF
>TRBD2|TRBJ2-1|.|TRBV6-7
TGTGCCAGCAGTATTTACCCCGGGACTACCTACAATGAGCAGTTCTTC
CASSIYPGTTYNEQFF
>.|TRBJ1-1|.|TRBV11-3
TGTGCCAGCACCCCAGGAACGGGAAGGACTGAAGCTTTCTTT
CASTPGTGRTEAFF
>.|TRBJ1-5|.|TRBV6-1
TGTGCCAGCAGTGAAGTTCCCGGTAATCAGCCCCAGCATTTT
CASSEVPGNQPQHF
>.|TRBJ2-7|few|TRBV30
TGTGCCTGGAGTAAGGGTCGGGGAGAGCAGTACTTC
CAWSKGRGEQYF
>TRBD1|TRBJ2-7|.|TRBV5-4
TGTGCCAGCAGCAACCGGGACAGCCACTACGAGCAGTACTTC
CASSNRDSHYEQYF
>.|TRBJ1-5|.|TRBV4-2
TGTGCCAGCAGCCAAGCGGGTAGCAATCAGCCCCAGCATTTT
CASSQAGSNQPQHF
>.|TRBJ1-1|.|TRBV6-1
TGTGCCAGCAACAACCGCCGACAGAGATTCTTT
CASNNRRQRFF